This T cell receptor beta chain is drawn from a study of control samples from healthy donors and cancer patients. Produced via immunoSEQ multiplex PCR; TCRdb's table is partial and in-frame only. Here the sample spans about 120,000 clones, about 83% being singletons. V shed 5 bases and J shed 11 bases, with 18 bases lying between them. The V gene's germline CDR1 is SEHNR and CDR2 FQNEAQ (reference sequence). The CDR3 consists of 13 residues. The origin of this receptor is a man aged 30 to 45 in good health. This chain uses TRBV7-9 with TRBJ1-1; no firm D call. The sequenced sample was blood. The CDR3 DNA sequence: TGTGCCAGCAGCCCCCCATCCGGTGGGGTCGCTTTCTTT. Its translation: CASSPPSGGVAFF.